One and the same sample provided the 14 T cell receptor beta chains below, sequenced in a study of cytomegalovirus exposure and HLA in healthy donors. This PCR relied on a set of 60 Vbeta primers and 13 Jbeta primers. The repertoire was sequenced with immunoSEQ multiplex PCR; TCRdb's copy has only in-frame clones and lacks some. The table records 140,000 or so clones, roughly 65% of them present only once. Sequencing used PBMCs. Source of these receptors: a man aged 55 to 70 in good health and CMV-seronegative.

The CDR3 sequence: CASSPRGGRYTEAFF. In DNA form, the CDR3 reads TGTGCCAGCAGCCCACGGGGGGGCCGGTACACTGAAGCTTTCTTT. The chain joins TRBV7-3 to TRBJ1-1; TRBD1 is a possible D gene (6 bases). Germline V gene data show CDR1 as SGHTA and CDR2 as FQGTGA. CDR3 length: 15 amino acids. V lost 5 bases and J 3 bases, leaving 16 bases between the germline ends.

The chain carries TRBV19 and TRBJ1-4, with no clear D. Between the trimmed V and J ends, which lost 8 bases and 3 bases, there was a span of 16 bases. The CDR3 consists of 15 residues. From germline, CDR1 is LNHDA and CDR2 SQIVND (reference sequence). This CDR3 is CASYNSGSPNEKLFF. In DNA, the CDR3 is TGTGCCAGTTACAATTCCGGGAGCCCTAATGAAAAACTGTTTTTT.

This clone was picked up a small number of times. V usage is TRBV14 and J usage is TRBJ2-3; tentative D call: TRBD2 (5 bases). Germline assignment: CDR1 SGHDN and CDR2 FVKESK. V lost 7 bases, J lost 0 bases, and 8 bases lay in between. There are 13 residues in the CDR3. CDR3 in amino acids: CASTRGSTDTQYF. CDR3 in DNA: TGTGCCAGCACACGGGGAAGCACAGATACGCAGTATTTT.

This chain connects TRBV5-4 to TRBJ2-2; 11 positions match TRBD2. The CDR3 extends over 16 amino acids. Germline V CDR1 and CDR2: SGHNT, YYREEE (reference sequence). Trimming removed 4 bases from V and 1 base from J; junction bases left unmatched: 3. CDR3 protein: CASSPGTSGNTGELFF. In DNA, the CDR3 is TGTGCCAGCAGCCCAGGGACTAGCGGGAACACCGGGGAGCTGTTTTTT.

This sequence joins TRBV5-6 and TRBJ1-2, with D possibly TRBD1 on 6 matching bases. With 2 bases removed from V and 5 bases from J, the gap between germline ends came to 19 bases. Looked up from germline, CDR1 is SGHDT and CDR2 is YYEEEE. CDR3 size: 16 residues. In nucleotides, the CDR3 is TGTGCCAGCAGCTTACCTTTGGACAGATTAATATATGGCTACACCTTC. Its translation is CASSLPLDRLIYGYTF.

In its sample, this clone was seen once. The chain recombines TRBV11-2 with TRBJ2-1; possibly TRBD2 for D (5 bases). The germline V gene has CDR1 SGHAT and CDR2 FQNNGV. The length of the CDR3 is 13 residues. V dropped 1 base and J dropped 8 bases, with 9 bases sitting between them. CDR3 in amino acids: CASSLGAADEQFF. The CDR3 bases are TGTGCCAGCAGCTTAGGTGCAGCGGATGAGCAGTTCTTC.

V usage is TRBV19 and J usage is TRBJ1-5; D may be TRBD1 (6 bases). V was pared by 7 bases and J by 5 bases, with 9 bases between. The CDR3 contains 12 residues. Germline loops: CDR1 LNHDA, CDR2 SQIVND (reference sequence). The CDR3 protein is CASTTGYQPQHF. The CDR3, as DNA: TGTGCCAGTACTACAGGGTATCAGCCCCAGCATTTT.

In its sample, this clone was seen a few times. The rearrangement joins TRBV18 to TRBJ2-1, with TRBD2 matching over 12 bases. The CDR3 loop spans 14 amino acids. Germline V CDR1 and CDR2: KGHSH, LQKENI. V lost 6 bases, J lost 5 bases, and 2 bases stayed unmatched. The CDR3: CASSRLAGDNEQFF. CDR3 in DNA: TGTGCCAGCTCTCGACTAGCGGGAGACAATGAGCAGTTCTTC.

This clone showed up just a few times. The V gene is TRBV5-1, the J gene TRBJ1-1; 10 positions agree with TRBD1. Germline CDR1 SGHRS, CDR2 YFSETQ. V dropped 5 bases and J dropped 5; count of bases not matched to a gene: 3. This CDR3 is 13 amino acids long. CDR3 in DNA: TGCGCCAGCAGAGGACAGGGGGATACTGAAGCTTTCTTT. It specifies CASRGQGDTEAFF.

The chain joins TRBV30 to TRBJ2-5; unclear D gene. TRBJ2-7 matches the DNA end more closely, so the J call is doubtful. This CDR3 comprises 11 residues. CDR1 is GTSNPN, CDR2 SVGIG, per germline (reference sequence). The CDR3 region is CAWSSSYEQYF. As DNA, the CDR3 is TGTGCCTGGAGTTCGAGCTACGAGCAGTACTTC.

V and J are TRBV30 and TRBJ1-4; 7 positions match TRBD1. The germline gives CDR1 GTSNPN, CDR2 SVGIG (reference sequence). This CDR3 has 13 residues. The V segment lost 5 bases and the J segment 4 bases; nucleotides outside the gene matches: 4. This CDR3 reads CAWSRDSNEKLFF. The CDR3, as DNA: TGTGCCTGGTCCCGGGACAGTAATGAAAAACTGTTTTTT.

This chain connects TRBV7-9 to TRBJ2-1, with TRBD2 identical over 13 bases. There are 15 residues in the CDR3. Trimming took 6 bases from V and 6 from J; bases not matched to a gene: 5. Germline V gene lookup returns CDR1 SEHNR and CDR2 FQNEAQ (reference sequence). As DNA, the CDR3 is TGTGCCAGCAGACTAGCGGGAGGGGATTCCAATGAGCAGTTCTTC. It is translated as CASRLAGGDSNEQFF.

The gene calls are TRBV28 and TRBJ1-1, with no clear D. Germline CDR1 is MDHEN and CDR2 is SYDVKM. V lost 3 bases and J 1 base, leaving 24 bases between the germline ends. CDR3 length: 19 amino acids. CDR3 in DNA: TGTGCCAGCAGTTTTTGGCTGGCCGGTGTCGGGGTAAGGAACACTGAAGCTTTCTTT. Amino acids: CASSFWLAGVGVRNTEAFF.

In this sample, this clone turned up once. The genes are TRBV30 and TRBJ1-2; D is possibly TRBD1 (5 bases). V lost 2 bases, J lost 4 bases, and 14 bases lay in between. The CDR3 runs to 14 residues. Germline V CDR1 and CDR2: GTSNPN, SVGIG (reference sequence). CDR3 bases: TGTGCCTGGAGTAGGGGAGGGAATGCCTATGGCTACACCTTC. It is translated as CAWSRGGNAYGYTF.